The next 5 T cell receptor beta chains were all read from a single sample in a study of T cells in pancreatic ductal adenocarcinoma. This table comes from immunoSEQ multiplex PCR, and its TCRdb copy is limited to in-frame clones, with some not included. The sample contains over 85,000 clones, 90% to 95% of which appear only once. The selected patients with pancreatic ductal adenocarcinoma had surgery but no neoadjuvant therapy. Sequencing was done on a sample of PBMCs. The receptor set was obtained from a human donor with pancreatic ductal adenocarcinoma.

The chain couples TRBV6-5 to TRBJ2-3; D is uncertain. V dropped 5 bases and J dropped 1 base, with 4 bases sitting between them. The CDR3 has 12 amino acids. Germline V lookup: CDR1 MNHEY, CDR2 SVGAGI. CDR3 nucleotides: TGTGCCAGCAGTCCGGGCACAGATACGCAGTATTTT. It is translated as CASSPGTDTQYF.

DNA for the CDR3: TGTGCCACGGCATTTGTCGACAGGGGGCGAAGTGAGCAGTTCTTC. As protein: CATAFVDRGRSEQFF. The V gene is TRBV10-3, the J gene TRBJ2-1; 10 nucleotides agree with TRBD1. The J segment lost 9 bases and the V segment lost 10 bases, leaving 15 bases of the junction unmatched. In germline, CDR1 is ENHRY, CDR2 SYGVKD. The CDR3 extends over 15 amino acids.

This chain uses TRBV6-6 with TRBJ1-4, with 8 bases identical to TRBD1. V was pared by 6 bases and J by 7 bases, with 7 bases of the junction left unmatched. The CDR3 is made up of 14 amino acids. Germline V gene lookup returns CDR1 MNHNY and CDR2 SVGAGI (reference sequence). CDR3 loop: CASRKQDRAEKLFF. As DNA, the CDR3 is TGTGCCAGCAGAAAACAGGACAGGGCTGAAAAACTGTTTTTT.

The V gene is TRBV30, the J gene TRBJ1-2; no definite D call. The CDR3 extends over 11 amino acids. The ends were cut back, 7 bases at V and 8 bases at J, with 14 bases in the middle. The germline gives CDR1 GTSNPN, CDR2 SVGIG (reference sequence). CDR3 protein: CAYNVAGGYTF. In DNA, the CDR3 is TGTGCCTATAACGTGGCGGGGGGCTACACCTTC. The variable domain in full, with the rest retrieved from reference TRBV30 and TRBJ1-2, is SQTIHQWPATLVQPVGSPLSLECTVEGTSNPNLYWYRQAAGRGLQLLFYSVGIGQISSEVPQNLSASRPQDRQFILSSKKLLLSDSGFYLCAYNVAGGYTFGSGTRLTVV.

The rearrangement links TRBV25-1 to TRBJ2-2; no definite D call. The V end lost 0 bases, the J end lost 3 bases, and 8 bases lay between the germline ends. The CDR3 runs 15 residues. CDR1 MGHDK and CDR2 SYGVNS come from the germline V gene. CDR3 amino acids: CASSEYYRDTGELFF. The CDR3 DNA is TGTGCCAGCAGTGAATACTACAGAGACACCGGGGAGCTGTTTTTT.